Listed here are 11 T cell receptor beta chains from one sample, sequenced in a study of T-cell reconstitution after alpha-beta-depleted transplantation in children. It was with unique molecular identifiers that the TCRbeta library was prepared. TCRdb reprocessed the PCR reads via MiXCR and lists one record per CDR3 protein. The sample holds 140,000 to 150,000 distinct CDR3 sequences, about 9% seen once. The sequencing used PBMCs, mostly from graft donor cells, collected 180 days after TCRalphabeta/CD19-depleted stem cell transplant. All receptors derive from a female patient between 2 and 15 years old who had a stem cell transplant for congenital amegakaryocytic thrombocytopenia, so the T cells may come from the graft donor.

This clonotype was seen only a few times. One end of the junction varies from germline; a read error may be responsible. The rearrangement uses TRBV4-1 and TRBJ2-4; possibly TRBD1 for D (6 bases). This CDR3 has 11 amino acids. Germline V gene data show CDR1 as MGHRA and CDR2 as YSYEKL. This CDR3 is CASSQGLDRNF. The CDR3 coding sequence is TGCGCCAGCAGCCAGGGGTTGGACAGAAACTTC.

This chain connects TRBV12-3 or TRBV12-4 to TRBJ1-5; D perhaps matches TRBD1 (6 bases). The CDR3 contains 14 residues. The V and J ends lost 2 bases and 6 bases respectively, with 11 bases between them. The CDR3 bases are TGTGCCAGCAGTTTACTCGGGGGGGCTCAGCCCCAGCATTTT. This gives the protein CASSLLGGAQPQHF.

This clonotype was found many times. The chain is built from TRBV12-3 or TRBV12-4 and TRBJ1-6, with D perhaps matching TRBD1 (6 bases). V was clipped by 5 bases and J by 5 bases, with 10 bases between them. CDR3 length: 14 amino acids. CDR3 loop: CASSQRTDNSPLHF. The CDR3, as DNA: TGTGCCAGCAGTCAACGGACAGATAATTCACCCCTCCACTTT.

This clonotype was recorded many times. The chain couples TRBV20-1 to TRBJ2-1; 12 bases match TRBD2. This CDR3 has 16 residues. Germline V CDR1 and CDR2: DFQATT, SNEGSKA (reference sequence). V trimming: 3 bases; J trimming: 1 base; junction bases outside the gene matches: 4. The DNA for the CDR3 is TGCAGTGCTAGCCCAGGACTAGCGGGATCCTACAATGAGCAGTTCTTC. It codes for CSASPGLAGSYNEQFF.

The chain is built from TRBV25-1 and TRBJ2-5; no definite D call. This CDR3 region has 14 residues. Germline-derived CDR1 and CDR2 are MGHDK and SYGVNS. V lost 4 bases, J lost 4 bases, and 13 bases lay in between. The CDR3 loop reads CASSAGFYPETQYF. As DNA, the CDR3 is TGTGCCAGCAGTGCTGGGTTTTATCCAGAGACCCAGTACTTC.

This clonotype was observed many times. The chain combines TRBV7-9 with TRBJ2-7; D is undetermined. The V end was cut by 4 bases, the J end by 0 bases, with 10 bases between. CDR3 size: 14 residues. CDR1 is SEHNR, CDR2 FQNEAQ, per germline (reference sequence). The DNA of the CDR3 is TGTGCCAGCAGCTCGTGGGCGGACTCCTACGAGCAGTACTTC. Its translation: CASSSWADSYEQYF.

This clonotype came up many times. DNA of the CDR3: TGCGCCAGCAGCTTGGGCCAGGCAAAAGCTTTCTTT. This codes for CASSLGQAKAFF. This chain connects TRBV5-1 to TRBJ1-1; D uncertain. CDR1 and CDR2 (germline): SGHRS, YFSETQ. The CDR3 totals 12 residues. V was pared by 0 bases and J by 9 bases, with 9 bases between.

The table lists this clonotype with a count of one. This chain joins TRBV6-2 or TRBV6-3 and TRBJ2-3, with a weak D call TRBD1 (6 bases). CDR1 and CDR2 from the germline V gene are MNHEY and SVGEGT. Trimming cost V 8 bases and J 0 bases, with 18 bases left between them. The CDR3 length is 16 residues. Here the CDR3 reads CASAARTVFSTDTQYF. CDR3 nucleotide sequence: TGTGCCAGCGCCGCCCGGACAGTGTTTAGCACAGATACGCAGTATTTT.

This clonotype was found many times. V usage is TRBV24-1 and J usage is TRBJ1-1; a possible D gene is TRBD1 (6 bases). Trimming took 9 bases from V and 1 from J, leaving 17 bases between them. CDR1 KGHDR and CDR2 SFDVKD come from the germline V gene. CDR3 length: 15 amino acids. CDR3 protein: CATRGPGASNTEAFF. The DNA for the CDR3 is TGTGCCACCCGGGGGCCAGGGGCTTCGAACACTGAAGCTTTCTTT.

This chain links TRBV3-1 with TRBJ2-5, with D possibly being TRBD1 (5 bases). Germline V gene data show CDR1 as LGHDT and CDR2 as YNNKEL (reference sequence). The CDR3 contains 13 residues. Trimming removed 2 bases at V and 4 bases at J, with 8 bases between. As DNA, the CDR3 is TGTGCCAGCAGCCAACAGGGTATAGAGACCCAGTACTTC. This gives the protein CASSQQGIETQYF.

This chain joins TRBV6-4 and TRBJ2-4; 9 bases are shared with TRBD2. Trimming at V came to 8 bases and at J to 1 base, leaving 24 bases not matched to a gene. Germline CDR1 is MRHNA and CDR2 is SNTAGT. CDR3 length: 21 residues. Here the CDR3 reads CASSFTSSKVSGRAAKNIQYF. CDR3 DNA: TGTGCCAGCTCCTTTACTAGTTCCAAAGTTAGCGGGAGAGCGGCCAAAAACATTCAGTACTTC.